The 14 T cell receptor beta chains reported below all come from one sample, sequenced in a study of blood T cell repertoires in COVID-19. This table comes from immunoSEQ multiplex PCR, and its TCRdb copy is limited to in-frame clones, with some not included. The sample has 500,000 or so clones; 87% are singletons. Sequencing used PBMCs or T cells enriched from blood (not recorded which). These receptors were taken from a woman under 30 who had recovered from COVID-19.

V gene TRBV30 combines with J gene TRBJ1-5; the D gene is possibly TRBD1 (5 bases). Germline lookup yields CDR1 GTSNPN and CDR2 SVGIG (reference sequence). The CDR3 has 15 residues. V was pared by 0 bases and J by 4 bases, with 13 bases between. For the CDR3, the DNA is TGTGCCTGGAGTGTTATGGGGCAGGAAAATCAGCCCCAGCATTTT. It encodes CAWSVMGQENQPQHF. The whole variable domain, filled in from reference TRBV30 and TRBJ1-5, reads SQTIHQWPATLVQPVGSPLSLECTVEGTSNPNLYWYRQAAGRGLQLLFYSVGIGQISSEVPQNLSASRPQDRQFILSSKKLLLSDSGFYLCAWSVMGQENQPQHFGDGTRLSIL.

This chain connects TRBV30 to TRBJ1-1; D is possibly TRBD1 (5 bases). This CDR3 contains 11 residues. Germline CDR1 is GTSNPN and CDR2 is SVGIG (reference sequence). Between the trimmed V and J ends, which lost 3 bases and 6 bases, there was a span of 8 bases. The DNA of the CDR3 is TGTGCCTGGAGGGCAGGGTCTGAAGCTTTCTTT. Translated, it gives CAWRAGSEAFF. Variable domain in full (rest from reference TRBV30 and TRBJ1-1): SQTIHQWPATLVQPVGSPLSLECTVEGTSNPNLYWYRQAAGRGLQLLFYSVGIGQISSEVPQNLSASRPQDRQFILSSKKLLLSDSGFYLCAWRAGSEAFFGQGTRLTVV.

The chain uses TRBV27 and TRBJ1-2; D may be TRBD1 (6 bases). Germline V gives CDR1 MNHEY, CDR2 SMNVEV (reference sequence). The CDR3 extends over 14 amino acids. V was trimmed by 2 bases and J by 8 bases, leaving 15 bases between them. The CDR3 DNA reads as TGTGCCAGCAGTTTAATACGGGACATCGGGGGCTACACCTTC. It codes for CASSLIRDIGGYTF.

The chain has TRBV18 and TRBJ1-1, with D tentatively TRBD1 (5 bases). Trimming stripped 2 bases from V and 4 bases from J, with 11 bases between. This CDR3 comprises 14 residues. Germline loops: CDR1 KGHSH, CDR2 LQKENI. The CDR3 DNA sequence: TGTGCCAGCTCACCAACGGGGGAATCCACTGAAGCTTTCTTT. This sequence encodes CASSPTGESTEAFF.

This clone was observed once. The rearrangement joins TRBV27 to TRBJ1-2; 9 positions agree with TRBD1. This CDR3 comprises 13 residues. Germline V gene sequence: CDR1 MNHEY, CDR2 SMNVEV (reference sequence). J lost 6 bases, V lost 9 bases, and 8 bases had no gene match. The CDR3 sequence is CASRGQGIDGYTF. CDR3 DNA sequence: TGTGCCAGTCGCGGACAGGGGATAGATGGCTACACCTTC.

J is TRBJ2-7 and V is TRBV10-3, with 9 bases that match TRBD1. Unmatched junction bases numbered 17, after V lost 11 bases and J lost 3 bases. The germline V gene encodes CDR1 ENHRY and CDR2 SYGVKD. The CDR3 extends over 16 amino acids. CDR3 bases: TGTGCCGCCTCCCCAACGCCGGGACAGGGAAACTACGAGCAGTACTTC. Its protein product is CAASPTPGQGNYEQYF.

This chain uses TRBV7-9 with TRBJ2-1; D may be TRBD2 (6 bases). The CDR3 runs 14 residues. Deletions cut 8 bases from V and 5 bases from J, with 16 bases between. Germline CDR1 and CDR2: SEHNR and FQNEAQ (reference sequence). CDR3 protein: CASASMGGDNEQFF. DNA for the CDR3: TGTGCCAGCGCCTCTATGGGGGGAGACAATGAGCAGTTCTTC.

J is TRBJ2-3 and V is TRBV5-1, with 11 positions matching TRBD2. CDR1 and CDR2 from the germline V gene are SGHRS and YFSETQ. Trimming removed 7 bases from V and 1 base from J; junction bases left unmatched: 8. The CDR3 consists of 16 residues. Written as DNA, the CDR3 is TGCGCCAGCGGCGATAGCGGGGGGGGAGGCACAGATACGCAGTATTTT. Translating it yields CASGDSGGGGTDTQYF.

This clone was observed once. The rearrangement uses TRBV2 and TRBJ1-1, with D perhaps matching TRBD1 (6 bases). This CDR3 is 13 amino acids long. Germline CDR1 is SNHLY and CDR2 is FYNNEI. Deletions cut 6 bases from V and 3 bases from J, with 11 bases between. The CDR3 spells CASRGGRDTEAFF. CDR3 in DNA: TGTGCCAGCAGAGGGGGAAGGGACACTGAAGCTTTCTTT.

The V and J genes are TRBV5-1 and TRBJ2-1, with no clear D. The CDR3 spans 13 residues. Trimming removed 5 bases at V and 6 bases at J, with 12 bases between. Germline values: CDR1 SGHRS, CDR2 YFSETQ. CDR3 sequence: CASSARISNEQFF. CDR3 DNA sequence: TGCGCCAGCAGTGCCAGGATTTCCAATGAGCAGTTCTTC. Full variable domain (remainder filled in from reference TRBV5-1 and TRBJ2-1): KAGVTQTPRYLIKTRGQQVTLSCSPISGHRSVSWYQQTPGQGLQFLFEYFSETQRNKGNFPGRFSGRQFSNSRSEMNVSTLELGDSALYLCASSARISNEQFFGPGTRLTVL.

Only one count was recorded for this clone. This sequence joins TRBV4-1 and TRBJ2-7, with D tentatively TRBD1 (5 bases). The CDR3 runs 14 residues. The germline V gene encodes CDR1 MGHRA and CDR2 YSYEKL. The germline V and J ends were trimmed by 0 bases and 2 bases, with 8 bases remaining between them. In DNA form, the CDR3 reads TGCGCCAGCAGCCAAGAGCAGGGCCCCTACGAGCAGTACTTC. Translation gives CASSQEQGPYEQYF.

The CDR3 DNA reads TGTGCCAGCAGACCTTCGTCTACTTTGAACTATGGCTACACCTTC. Translated: CASRPSSTLNYGYTF. V is TRBV27 and J is TRBJ1-2; D unclear. There are 15 residues in the CDR3. V lost 6 bases and J lost 2, with 16 bases in between. In germline, CDR1 is MNHEY, CDR2 SMNVEV (reference sequence).

The rearrangement uses TRBV10-2 and TRBJ2-1, with D possibly being TRBD2 (6 bases). V lost 4 bases and J 5 bases, leaving 12 bases between the germline ends. The CDR3 has 14 amino acids. CDR1 and CDR2 from the germline V gene are WSHSY and SAAADI. CDR3 region: CASSGAGGNNEQFF. The CDR3, as DNA: TGCGCCAGCAGTGGGGCCGGGGGAAACAATGAGCAGTTCTTC.

This clone was observed once. CDR3 in amino acids: CASSRSTDTQYF. The CDR3 bases are TGTGCCAGCAGCAGAAGCACAGATACGCAGTATTTT. The rearrangement links TRBV6-5 to TRBJ2-3, with D unclear. Trimming removed 6 bases at V and 0 bases at J, with 4 bases between. The CDR3 runs to 12 residues. CDR1 and CDR2 (germline): MNHEY, SVGAGI.